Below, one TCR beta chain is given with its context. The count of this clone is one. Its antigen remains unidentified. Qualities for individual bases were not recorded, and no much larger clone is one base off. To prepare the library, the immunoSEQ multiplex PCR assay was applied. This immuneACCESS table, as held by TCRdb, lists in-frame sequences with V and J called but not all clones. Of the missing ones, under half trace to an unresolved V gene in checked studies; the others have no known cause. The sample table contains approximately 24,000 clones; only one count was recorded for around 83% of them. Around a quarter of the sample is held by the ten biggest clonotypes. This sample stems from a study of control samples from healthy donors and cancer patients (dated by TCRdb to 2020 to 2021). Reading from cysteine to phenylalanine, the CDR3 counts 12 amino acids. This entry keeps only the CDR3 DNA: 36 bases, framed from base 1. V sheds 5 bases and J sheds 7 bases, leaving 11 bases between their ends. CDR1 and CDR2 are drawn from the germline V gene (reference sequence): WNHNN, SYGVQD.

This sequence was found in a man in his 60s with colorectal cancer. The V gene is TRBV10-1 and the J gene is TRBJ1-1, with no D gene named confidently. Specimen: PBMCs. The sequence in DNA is TGCGCCAGCAGTCATACAAGATTTGAAGCTTTCTTT. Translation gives CASSHTRFEAFF.